The rows below give T cell receptor beta chains drawn from one sample of a study of blood T cell repertoires in COVID-19. Assay used: immunoSEQ multiplex PCR; TCRdb lists only in-frame clones, some missing. The data hold roughly 460,000 clones, with around nine tenths observed a single time. The sequencing sample was made of peripheral blood. All receptors derive from a man aged 18 to 29 with COVID-19, enrolled during active disease. The CDR3 runs from the conserved cysteine through the conserved F or W.

cdr3_aa: CASSLAGRGDGYTF
v_call: TRBV5-1

cdr3_aa: CASTPRGPETQYF
v_call: TRBV3-1/TRBV3-2

cdr3_aa: CASSIRAGQEGEQFF
v_call: TRBV19

cdr3_aa: CASSPNPGVNGEQYF
v_call: TRBV18

cdr3_aa: CASYRGGYTF
v_call: TRBV2

cdr3_aa: CATSDGGRGTNEKLFF
v_call: TRBV24-1

cdr3_aa: CASSAGLAGSTDTQYF
v_call: TRBV5-4

cdr3_aa: CASSEGLAGTYEQYF
v_call: TRBV7-9

cdr3_aa: CASSLVFGTGGNTGELFF
v_call: TRBV5-4

cdr3_aa: CASSQVRAGPTDTQYF
v_call: TRBV3-1/TRBV3-2

cdr3_aa: CASSYRDRRSSYEQYF
v_call: TRBV7-9

cdr3_aa: CATSDPNRDQFF
v_call: TRBV24-1

cdr3_aa: CASSPGAGAAFF
v_call: TRBV5-6

cdr3_aa: CASSQGQGLSPQHF
v_call: TRBV27

cdr3_aa: CASSRDRANEQFF
v_call: TRBV7-3

cdr3_aa: CASSGGDRQYEQYF
v_call: TRBV5-1

cdr3_aa: CASSIVAGGGGELFF
v_call: TRBV19

cdr3_aa: CASNNRGLDYGYTF
v_call: TRBV6-5

cdr3_aa: CATTGATNEKLFF
v_call: TRBV6-5

cdr3_aa: CASSYLSGYSGNTIYF
v_call: TRBV6-5

cdr3_aa: CATSDQGQRNTIYF
v_call: TRBV24-1

cdr3_aa: CASSQAGLANTGELFF
v_call: TRBV4-1

cdr3_aa: CASSLVPQGAHSPLHF
v_call: TRBV5-5

cdr3_aa: CASSVRAGEAFF
v_call: TRBV9

cdr3_aa: CASRGEGNYGYTF
v_call: TRBV12-3/TRBV12-4

cdr3_aa: CASRRRDRGHREQYF
v_call: TRBV5-6

cdr3_aa: CASSFPDSQETQYF
v_call: TRBV5-4

cdr3_aa: CASSLGTATNQPQHF
v_call: TRBV7-9

cdr3_aa: CASSPGQGLNTEAFF
v_call: TRBV18

cdr3_aa: CASRSLNTEAFF
v_call: TRBV7-9

cdr3_aa: CASSESAGNTIYF
v_call: TRBV25-1

cdr3_aa: CASRAGTANTGELFF
v_call: TRBV6-5

cdr3_aa: CASSQDRGTNEKLFF
v_call: TRBV4-2

cdr3_aa: CASSSWSGQSDYEQYF
v_call: TRBV28

cdr3_aa: CASGGQGGNEQFF
v_call: TRBV12-3/TRBV12-4

cdr3_aa: CSARDPPRAFF
v_call: TRBV20-1

cdr3_aa: CASSPRTGKAFF
v_call: TRBV6-5

cdr3_aa: CASSDTGGRTGELFF
v_call: TRBV2

cdr3_aa: CATSETGQGSGYEQYF
v_call: TRBV24-1

cdr3_aa: CASSSGLAGFYEQYF
v_call: TRBV5-6

cdr3_aa: CASSTRTGGNEQYF
v_call: TRBV28

cdr3_aa: CSVAKTSNSYEQYF
v_call: TRBV29-1

cdr3_aa: CASSQPTRTDTQYF
v_call: TRBV4-1

cdr3_aa: CAISGGDFDLQYF
v_call: TRBV10-3

cdr3_aa: CASSPSYGAGGYEQYF
v_call: TRBV7-9

cdr3_aa: CASSPSGGETQYF
v_call: TRBV5-4

cdr3_aa: CASSDRQINQPQHF
v_call: TRBV2

cdr3_aa: CAISEPKIGLYTGELFF
v_call: TRBV10-3

cdr3_aa: CASSVTGSGQPQHF
v_call: TRBV9

cdr3_aa: CATSEGSSYNEQFF
v_call: TRBV24-1

cdr3_aa: CAIGGNANTGELFF
v_call: TRBV3-1/TRBV3-2

cdr3_aa: CASSPDRPSGNTIYF
v_call: TRBV4-1

cdr3_aa: CASIATEVSYEQYF
v_call: TRBV2

cdr3_aa: CASSDIDRVESYEQYF
v_call: TRBV28